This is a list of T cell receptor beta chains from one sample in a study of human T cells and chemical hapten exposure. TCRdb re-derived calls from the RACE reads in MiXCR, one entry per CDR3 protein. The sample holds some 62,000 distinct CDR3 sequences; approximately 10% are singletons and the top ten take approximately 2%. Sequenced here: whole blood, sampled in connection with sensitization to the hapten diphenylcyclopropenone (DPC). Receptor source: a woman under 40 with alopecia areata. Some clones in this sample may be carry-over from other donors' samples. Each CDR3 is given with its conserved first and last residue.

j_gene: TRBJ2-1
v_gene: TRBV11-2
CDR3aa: CASRLAGGDEQFF

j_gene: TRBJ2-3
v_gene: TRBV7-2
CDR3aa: CASRMGRGTDTQYF

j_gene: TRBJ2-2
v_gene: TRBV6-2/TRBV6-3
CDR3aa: CASSYVPGTGELFF

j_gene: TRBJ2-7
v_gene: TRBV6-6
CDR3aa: CASSGTGTISYEQYF

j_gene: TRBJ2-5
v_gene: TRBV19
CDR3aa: CASSLTPNAQETQYF

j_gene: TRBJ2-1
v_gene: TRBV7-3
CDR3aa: CASSLSTDYNEQFF

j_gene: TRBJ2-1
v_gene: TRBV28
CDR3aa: CASDSGTASYNEQFF

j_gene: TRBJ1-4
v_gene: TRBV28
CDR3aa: CASSVPSGTYATNEKLFF

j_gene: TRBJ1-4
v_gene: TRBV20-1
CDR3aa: CSARSQRNEKLFF

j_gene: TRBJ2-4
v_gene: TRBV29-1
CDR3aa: CSVESYDSRGKNIQYF